Listed below are T cell receptor beta chains from one sample, sequenced in a study of blood T cell repertoires in COVID-19. Measured with immunoSEQ multiplex PCR; TCRdb has only the in-frame clones, and not every one. The sample contains approximately 170,000 clones, approximately 80% of which appear only once. The sample consisted of peripheral blood. The receptors stem from an elderly woman with COVID-19, enrolled during active disease. CDR3s include the opening cysteine and the closing phenylalanine or tryptophan. A D gene is named only where the DNA matches it firmly. Some rows have no size entry. The others give once, few or many, or a class for an expanded clone.

j_gene: TRBJ1-4; v_gene: TRBV5-1; abundance: NA; d_gene: NA; CDR3nt: TGCGCCAGCAGCTTGGCGCAGGGCTCTCTGGAAAAACTGTTTTTT; CDR3aa: CASSLAQGSLEKLFF
j_gene: TRBJ2-7; v_gene: TRBV5-1; abundance: NA; d_gene: NA; CDR3nt: TGCGCCAGCAGCCCGAGCGGCGGTGGGCCCTACGAGCAGTACTTC; CDR3aa: CASSPSGGGPYEQYF
j_gene: TRBJ2-1; v_gene: TRBV29-1; abundance: NA; d_gene: NA; CDR3nt: TGCAGCGCCCACGACTCACGGCACAATGAGCAGTTCTTC; CDR3aa: CSAHDSRHNEQFF
j_gene: TRBJ1-5; v_gene: TRBV18; abundance: NA; d_gene: TRBD1; CDR3nt: TGTGCCAGCTCACCGGGACAGGTACAGCCCCAGCATTTT; CDR3aa: CASSPGQVQPQHF
j_gene: TRBJ1-4; v_gene: TRBV5-4; abundance: NA; d_gene: NA; CDR3nt: TGTGCCAGCAGCCCGGGGGGTACTAATGAAAAACTGTTTTTT; CDR3aa: CASSPGGTNEKLFF
j_gene: TRBJ1-2; v_gene: TRBV19; abundance: NA; d_gene: TRBD1; CDR3nt: TGTGCCAGTAGTTCCCGGACAGGGGCGGCCACCCAAGGCTACACCTTC; CDR3aa: CASSSRTGAATQGYTF
j_gene: TRBJ2-6; v_gene: TRBV28; abundance: NA; d_gene: NA; CDR3nt: TGTGCCAGCAGACTTCCTGGGGCCAACGTCCTGACTTTC; CDR3aa: CASRLPGANVLTF
j_gene: TRBJ2-7; v_gene: TRBV7-9; abundance: NA; d_gene: NA; CDR3nt: TGTGCCAGCAGCTTACAGGCGGGGATCTCCTACGAGCAGTACTTC; CDR3aa: CASSLQAGISYEQYF
j_gene: TRBJ2-2; v_gene: TRBV5-1; abundance: NA; d_gene: NA; CDR3nt: TGCGCCAGCAGCTTTAGGGAGCCGAACACCGGGGAGCTGTTTTTT; CDR3aa: CASSFREPNTGELFF
j_gene: TRBJ1-6; v_gene: TRBV5-8; abundance: NA; d_gene: TRBD1; CDR3nt: TGTGCCAGCAGCCCGCGGACAGGGATTAATTCACCCCTCCACTTT; CDR3aa: CASSPRTGINSPLHF
j_gene: TRBJ2-2; v_gene: TRBV27; abundance: few; d_gene: NA; CDR3nt: TGTGCCAGCGGGTCGATTCTAGGCGGGGAGCTGTTTTTT; CDR3aa: CASGSILGGELFF
j_gene: TRBJ1-1; v_gene: TRBV6-5; abundance: NA; d_gene: NA; CDR3nt: TGTGCCAGCAGTTACTCGGCGGGGGGGCCGGCCACTGAAGCTTTCTTT; CDR3aa: CASSYSAGGPATEAFF
j_gene: TRBJ1-1; v_gene: TRBV2; abundance: once; d_gene: TRBD1; CDR3nt: TGTGCCAGCAGAACAGGGGGCGGGGGCACTGAAGCTTTCTTT; CDR3aa: CASRTGGGGTEAFF
j_gene: TRBJ1-1; v_gene: TRBV6-5; abundance: NA; d_gene: NA; CDR3nt: TGTGCCAGCAGTTACTCGATAGTTCTGAACACTGAAGCTTTCTTT; CDR3aa: CASSYSIVLNTEAFF
j_gene: TRBJ1-2; v_gene: TRBV2; abundance: NA; d_gene: NA; CDR3nt: TGTGCCAGCACCGGTCCGGGGAAATCCGGCTACACCTTC; CDR3aa: CASTGPGKSGYTF
j_gene: TRBJ2-2; v_gene: TRBV7-9; abundance: NA; d_gene: TRBD1; CDR3nt: TGTGCCAGCAGCCCCGGGACAGGGGACACCGGGGAGCTGTTTTTT; CDR3aa: CASSPGTGDTGELFF
j_gene: TRBJ1-3; v_gene: TRBV9; abundance: few; d_gene: NA; CDR3nt: TGTGCCAGCAGCGTAAAGGGGGCTGGAAACACCATATATTTT; CDR3aa: CASSVKGAGNTIYF
j_gene: TRBJ2-5; v_gene: TRBV7-8; abundance: once; d_gene: TRBD2; CDR3nt: TGTGCCAGCAGCTTAGGACTAGCGGCAACTCAAGAGACCCAGTACTTC; CDR3aa: CASSLGLAATQETQYF
j_gene: TRBJ2-1; v_gene: TRBV5-1; abundance: few; d_gene: TRBD2; CDR3nt: TGCGCCAGCAGCTTGGGAAGTACTAGCGGGGGGGCTAATGAGCAGTTCTTC; CDR3aa: CASSLGSTSGGANEQFF
j_gene: TRBJ2-5; v_gene: TRBV6-1; abundance: NA; d_gene: TRBD1; CDR3nt: TGTGCCAGCAGTGAAGAGAACAGGGGTTTGGAGACCCAGTACTTC; CDR3aa: CASSEENRGLETQYF
j_gene: TRBJ2-3; v_gene: TRBV5-1; abundance: NA; d_gene: TRBD2; CDR3nt: TGCGCCAGCAGCTTGTCCCTAGCGGGAGTCACAGATACGCAGTATTTT; CDR3aa: CASSLSLAGVTDTQYF
j_gene: TRBJ1-3; v_gene: TRBV3-1/TRBV3-2; abundance: NA; d_gene: NA; CDR3nt: TGTGCCAGCAGCCAAGGAACAAGATCTGGAAACACCATATATTTT; CDR3aa: CASSQGTRSGNTIYF
j_gene: TRBJ2-3; v_gene: TRBV7-2; abundance: NA; d_gene: TRBD1; CDR3nt: TGTGCCAGCAGCCCTCAGGACAGGGGAGGAGATACGCAGTATTTT; CDR3aa: CASSPQDRGGDTQYF
j_gene: TRBJ1-2; v_gene: TRBV6-5; abundance: NA; d_gene: TRBD1; CDR3nt: TGTGCCAGCAGAGGACAGGGGGCGGGGGACTATGGCTACACCTTC; CDR3aa: CASRGQGAGDYGYTF
j_gene: TRBJ1-2; v_gene: TRBV6-5; abundance: NA; d_gene: NA; CDR3nt: TGTGCCAGCAGTCAAAGCCACTATGGCTACACCTTC; CDR3aa: CASSQSHYGYTF
j_gene: TRBJ2-5; v_gene: TRBV6-5; abundance: NA; d_gene: NA; CDR3nt: TGTGCCAGCAAAGCTCTGACCCAGTACTTC; CDR3aa: CASKALTQYF
j_gene: TRBJ2-7; v_gene: TRBV3-1/TRBV3-2; abundance: NA; d_gene: NA; CDR3nt: TGTGCCAGCAGCCAGAACAGGGTTGGGGAGCAGTACTTC; CDR3aa: CASSQNRVGEQYF
j_gene: TRBJ1-4; v_gene: TRBV6-6; abundance: NA; d_gene: TRBD1; CDR3nt: TGTGCCAGCAGTTACTCGGACAGGGAGCCCGGAGAAAAACTGTTTTTT; CDR3aa: CASSYSDREPGEKLFF
j_gene: TRBJ2-1; v_gene: TRBV3-1/TRBV3-2; abundance: NA; d_gene: NA; CDR3nt: TGTGCCAGCAGCCCCTTTTATAGGAGCTCCTACAATGAGCAGTTCTTC; CDR3aa: CASSPFYRSSYNEQFF
j_gene: TRBJ1-1; v_gene: TRBV6-5; abundance: NA; d_gene: NA; CDR3nt: TGTGCCAGCAGCGGCGGACAGAACACTGAAGCTTTCTTT; CDR3aa: CASSGGQNTEAFF
j_gene: TRBJ1-5; v_gene: TRBV28; abundance: NA; d_gene: TRBD1; CDR3nt: TGTGCCAGCAGTTCACCAGGGGGGAATCAGCCCCAGCATTTT; CDR3aa: CASSSPGGNQPQHF
j_gene: TRBJ2-5; v_gene: TRBV7-2; abundance: NA; d_gene: NA; CDR3nt: TGTGCCAGCAGCTTAGACCGACAGGCCCAGTACTTC; CDR3aa: CASSLDRQAQYF
j_gene: TRBJ1-2; v_gene: TRBV13; abundance: few; d_gene: NA; CDR3nt: TGTGCCAGCAGCTCCCGGGGAGGAAATGGCTACACCTTC; CDR3aa: CASSSRGGNGYTF
j_gene: TRBJ1-6; v_gene: TRBV3-1/TRBV3-2; abundance: NA; d_gene: TRBD1; CDR3nt: TGTGCCAGCAGCCAAGGAGGACAGGGGAATTCACCCCTCCACTTT; CDR3aa: CASSQGGQGNSPLHF
j_gene: TRBJ1-1; v_gene: TRBV12-3/TRBV12-4; abundance: NA; d_gene: NA; CDR3nt: TGTGCCAGCACCCGTACAGCTAACACTGAAGCTTTCTTT; CDR3aa: CASTRTANTEAFF
j_gene: TRBJ1-3; v_gene: TRBV2; abundance: NA; d_gene: TRBD1; CDR3nt: TGTGCCAGCGGGCGACAGGGAATGCGAAACACCATATATTTT; CDR3aa: CASGRQGMRNTIYF
j_gene: TRBJ2-5; v_gene: TRBV5-1; abundance: NA; d_gene: NA; CDR3nt: TGCGCCAGCAGCTGGGACCTGGAGGGGGAGACCCAGTACTTC; CDR3aa: CASSWDLEGETQYF
j_gene: TRBJ1-1; v_gene: TRBV29-1; abundance: once; d_gene: TRBD1; CDR3nt: TGCAGCGTGTTGGGACAGTTTAACACTGAAGCTTTCTTT; CDR3aa: CSVLGQFNTEAFF
j_gene: TRBJ1-1; v_gene: TRBV29-1; abundance: few; d_gene: NA; CDR3nt: TGCAGCGTTGTGGGGGCCATGAACACTGAAGCTTTCTTT; CDR3aa: CSVVGAMNTEAFF
j_gene: TRBJ2-2; v_gene: TRBV19; abundance: NA; d_gene: NA; CDR3nt: TGTGCCAGTAGTATTATGGACAAACCCGGGGAGCTGTTTTTT; CDR3aa: CASSIMDKPGELFF
j_gene: TRBJ1-4; v_gene: TRBV28; abundance: NA; d_gene: TRBD1; CDR3nt: TGTGCCAGCAGTTTGGGGACAGGAACCTTTGAAAAACTGTTTTTT; CDR3aa: CASSLGTGTFEKLFF
j_gene: TRBJ1-1; v_gene: TRBV3-1/TRBV3-2; abundance: NA; d_gene: NA; CDR3nt: TGTGCCAGCAGCCGACTCACAGGGCCGAACACTGAAGCTTTCTTT; CDR3aa: CASSRLTGPNTEAFF